The source of this TCR beta chain is a study of OX40 agonist ivuxolimab in advanced cancers. Study results and limitations: At 0.1 to 3.0 mg/kg and by week 6, clonal expansion occurred in CD4+ and CD8+ blood T cells.

With regard to this clone: Antigen specificity is unknown.

This CDR3 is built from 15 residues. The germline CDR1 and CDR2 sequences are MDHEN and SYDVKM. J lost 3 bases, V lost 5 bases, and 7 bases had no gene match. Assay: immunoSEQ multiplex PCR; the TCRdb copy retains only in-frame clones and omits some. This table has about 27,000 clones, around 85% appearing once. The TCR comes from an adult with an advanced solid tumor such as melanoma, head and neck, liver or kidney cancer. J is TRBJ2-7 and V is TRBV28; TRBD1 matches 10 bases. The sequenced sample was CD4+ or CD8+ T cells sorted from blood, obtained in a trial of the OX40 agonist ivuxolimab. This CDR3 reads CASSPGTGDIYEQYF. The CDR3 nucleotides read TGTGCCAGCAGTCCCGGGACAGGGGATATCTACGAGCAGTACTTC.